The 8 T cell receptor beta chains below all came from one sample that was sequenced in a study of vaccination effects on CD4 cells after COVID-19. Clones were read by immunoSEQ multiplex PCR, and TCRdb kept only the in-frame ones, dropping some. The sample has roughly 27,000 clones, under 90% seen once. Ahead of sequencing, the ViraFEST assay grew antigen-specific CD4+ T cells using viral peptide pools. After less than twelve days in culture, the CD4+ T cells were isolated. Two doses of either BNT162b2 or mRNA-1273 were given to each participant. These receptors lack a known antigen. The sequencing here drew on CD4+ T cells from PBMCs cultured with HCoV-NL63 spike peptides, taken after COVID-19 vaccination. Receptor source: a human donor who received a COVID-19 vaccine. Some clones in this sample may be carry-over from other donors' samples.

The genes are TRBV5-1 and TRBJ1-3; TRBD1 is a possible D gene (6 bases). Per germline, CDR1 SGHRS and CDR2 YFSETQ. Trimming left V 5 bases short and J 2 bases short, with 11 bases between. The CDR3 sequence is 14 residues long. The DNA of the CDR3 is TGCGCCAGCAGGCGGGACACCACTGGAAACACCATATATTTT. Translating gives CASRRDTTGNTIYF.

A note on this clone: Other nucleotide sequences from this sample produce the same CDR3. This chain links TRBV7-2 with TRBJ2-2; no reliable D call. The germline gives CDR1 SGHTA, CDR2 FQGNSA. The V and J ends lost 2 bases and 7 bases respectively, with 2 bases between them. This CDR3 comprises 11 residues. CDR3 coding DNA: TGTGCCAGCAGCTTACGCGGGGAGCTGTTTTTT. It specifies CASSLRGELFF.

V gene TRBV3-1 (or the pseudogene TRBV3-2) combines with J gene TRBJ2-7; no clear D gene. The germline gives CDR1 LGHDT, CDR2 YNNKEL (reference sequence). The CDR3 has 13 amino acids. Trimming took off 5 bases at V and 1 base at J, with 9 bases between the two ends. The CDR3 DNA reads TGTGCCAGCAGCAAGTCCCCTTCCTACGAGCAGTACGTC. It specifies CASSKSPSYEQYV.

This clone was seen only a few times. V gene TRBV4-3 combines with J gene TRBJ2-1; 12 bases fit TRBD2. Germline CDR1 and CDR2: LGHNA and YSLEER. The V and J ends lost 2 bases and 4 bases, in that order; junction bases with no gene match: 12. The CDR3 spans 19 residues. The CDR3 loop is CASSQTTATSGGTYNEQFF. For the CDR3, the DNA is TGCGCCAGCAGCCAAACGACAGCTACTAGCGGGGGGACTTACAATGAGCAGTTCTTC.

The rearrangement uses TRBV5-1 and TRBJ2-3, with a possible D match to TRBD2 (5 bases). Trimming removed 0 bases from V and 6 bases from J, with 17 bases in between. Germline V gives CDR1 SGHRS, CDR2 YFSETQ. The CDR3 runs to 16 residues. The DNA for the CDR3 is TGCGCCAGCAGCTTGGAAGCGGAGGTCGTAGGCGATACGCAGTATTTT. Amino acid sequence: CASSLEAEVVGDTQYF.

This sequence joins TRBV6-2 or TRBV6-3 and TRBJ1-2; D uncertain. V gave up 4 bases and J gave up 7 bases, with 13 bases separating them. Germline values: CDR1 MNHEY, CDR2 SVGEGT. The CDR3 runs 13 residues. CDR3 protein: CASSFNAVLGYTF. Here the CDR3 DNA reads TGTGCCAGCAGTTTTAATGCGGTTCTTGGCTACACCTTC.

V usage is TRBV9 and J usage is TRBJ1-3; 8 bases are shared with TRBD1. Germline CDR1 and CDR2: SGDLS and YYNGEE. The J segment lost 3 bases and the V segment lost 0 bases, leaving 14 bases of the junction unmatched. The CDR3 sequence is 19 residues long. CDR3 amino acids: CASSVEGDRSTRSGNTIYF. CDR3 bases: TGTGCCAGCAGCGTAGAGGGGGACAGGTCGACGAGAAGTGGAAACACCATATATTTT.

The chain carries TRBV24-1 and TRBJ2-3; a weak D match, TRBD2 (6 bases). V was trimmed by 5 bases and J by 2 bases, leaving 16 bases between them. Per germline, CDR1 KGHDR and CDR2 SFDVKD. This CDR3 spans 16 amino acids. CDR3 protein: CATSGGARKTTDTQYF. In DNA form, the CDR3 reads TGTGCCACCAGTGGCGGGGCCCGGAAGACCACAGATACGCAGTATTTT.